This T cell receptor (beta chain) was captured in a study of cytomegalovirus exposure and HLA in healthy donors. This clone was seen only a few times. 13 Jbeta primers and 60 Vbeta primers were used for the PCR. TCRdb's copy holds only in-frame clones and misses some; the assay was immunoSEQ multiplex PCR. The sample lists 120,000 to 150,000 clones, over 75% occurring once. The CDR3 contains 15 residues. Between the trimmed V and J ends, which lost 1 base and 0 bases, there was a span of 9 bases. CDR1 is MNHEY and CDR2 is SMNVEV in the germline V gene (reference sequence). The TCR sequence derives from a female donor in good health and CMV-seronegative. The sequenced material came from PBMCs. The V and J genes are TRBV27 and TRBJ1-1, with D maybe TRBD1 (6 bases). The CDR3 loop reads CASSLYRGLNTEAFF. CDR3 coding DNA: TGTGCCAGCAGTTTATATAGGGGGTTGAACACTGAAGCTTTCTTT.